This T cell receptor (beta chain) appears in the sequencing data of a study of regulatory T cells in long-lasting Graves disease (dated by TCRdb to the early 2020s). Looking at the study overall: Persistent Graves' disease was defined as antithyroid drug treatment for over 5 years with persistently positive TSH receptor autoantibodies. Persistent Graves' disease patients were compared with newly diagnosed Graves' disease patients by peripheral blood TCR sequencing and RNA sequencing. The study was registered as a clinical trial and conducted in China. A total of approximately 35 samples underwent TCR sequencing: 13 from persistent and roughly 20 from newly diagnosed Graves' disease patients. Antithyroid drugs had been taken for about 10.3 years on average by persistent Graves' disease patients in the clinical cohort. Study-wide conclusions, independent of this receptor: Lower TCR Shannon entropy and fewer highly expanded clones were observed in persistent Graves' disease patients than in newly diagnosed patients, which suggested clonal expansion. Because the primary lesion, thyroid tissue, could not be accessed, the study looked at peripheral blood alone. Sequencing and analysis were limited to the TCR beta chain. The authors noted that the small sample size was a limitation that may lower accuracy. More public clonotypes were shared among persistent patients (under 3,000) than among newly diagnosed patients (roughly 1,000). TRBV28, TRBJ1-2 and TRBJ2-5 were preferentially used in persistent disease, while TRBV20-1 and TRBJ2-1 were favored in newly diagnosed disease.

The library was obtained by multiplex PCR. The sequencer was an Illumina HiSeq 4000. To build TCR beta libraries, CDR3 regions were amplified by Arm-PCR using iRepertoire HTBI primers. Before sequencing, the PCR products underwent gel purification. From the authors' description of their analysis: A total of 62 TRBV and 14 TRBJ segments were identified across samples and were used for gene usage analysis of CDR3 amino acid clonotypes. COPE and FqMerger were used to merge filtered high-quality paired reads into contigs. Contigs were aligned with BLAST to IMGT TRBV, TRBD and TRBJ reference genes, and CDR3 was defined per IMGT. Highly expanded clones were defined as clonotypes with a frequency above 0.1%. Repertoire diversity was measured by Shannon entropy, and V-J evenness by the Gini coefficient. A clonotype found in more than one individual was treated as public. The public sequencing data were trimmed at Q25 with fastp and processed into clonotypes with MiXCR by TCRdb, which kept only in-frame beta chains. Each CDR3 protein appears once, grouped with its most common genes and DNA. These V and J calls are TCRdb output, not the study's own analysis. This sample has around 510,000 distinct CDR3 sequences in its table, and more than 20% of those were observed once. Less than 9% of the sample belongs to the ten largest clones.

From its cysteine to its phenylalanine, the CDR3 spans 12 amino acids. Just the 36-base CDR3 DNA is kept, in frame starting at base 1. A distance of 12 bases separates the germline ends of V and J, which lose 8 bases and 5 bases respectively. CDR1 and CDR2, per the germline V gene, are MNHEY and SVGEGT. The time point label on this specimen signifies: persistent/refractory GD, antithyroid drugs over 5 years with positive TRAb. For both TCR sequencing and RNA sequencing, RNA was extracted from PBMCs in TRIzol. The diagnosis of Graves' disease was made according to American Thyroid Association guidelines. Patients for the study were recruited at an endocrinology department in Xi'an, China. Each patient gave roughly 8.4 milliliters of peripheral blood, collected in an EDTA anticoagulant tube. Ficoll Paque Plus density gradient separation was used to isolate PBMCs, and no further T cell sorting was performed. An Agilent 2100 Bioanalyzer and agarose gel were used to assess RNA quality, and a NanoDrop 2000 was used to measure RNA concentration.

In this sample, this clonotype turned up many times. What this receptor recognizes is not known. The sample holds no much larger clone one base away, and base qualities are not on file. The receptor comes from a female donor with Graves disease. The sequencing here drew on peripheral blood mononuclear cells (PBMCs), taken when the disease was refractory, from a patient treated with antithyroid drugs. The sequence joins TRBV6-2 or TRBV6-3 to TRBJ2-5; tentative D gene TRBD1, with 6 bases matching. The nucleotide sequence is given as TGTGCCAGCCGTACAGGGATCGAGACCCAGTACTTC. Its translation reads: CASRTGIETQYF.